This paragraph reports one T cell receptor (beta chain). The antigen is not known. The data belong to a study of OX40 agonist ivuxolimab in advanced cancers. About the study: People who had prior anti-PD-1, anti-PD-L1 or anti-CTLA-4 therapy could take part, and under 45% had some. Partial responses occurred in three patients (one hepatocellular carcinoma, two cutaneous melanoma). Study findings and constraints: On average, CD8+ T cells showed a greater number of expanded clones than CD4+.

The protocol was immunoSEQ multiplex PCR, while the TCRdb copy is restricted to in-frame clones and leaves out a portion. The table has approximately 23,000 clones, almost 85% seen once; the top ten hold roughly half. The CDR3 has 17 residues. CDR1 is SGHTA, CDR2 FQGTGA, per germline. V dropped 5 bases and J dropped 7; count of bases not matched to a gene: 14. The sample was CD4+ or CD8+ T cells sorted from blood, taken in a trial of the OX40 agonist ivuxolimab. This receptor was identified in an adult with an advanced solid tumor such as melanoma, head and neck, liver or kidney cancer. The rearrangement links TRBV7-3 to TRBJ1-6; 7 bases agree with TRBD1. In DNA form, the CDR3 reads TGTGCCAGCAGCCCCCACGCAATCGACAGGGCAAATTCACCCCTCCACTTT. It is translated as CASSPHAIDRANSPLHF.